This T cell receptor beta chain was sequenced for a study of molecular identifiers for immune sequencing clone quantification. Study-level results: Reportedly, one cell's Jurkat TCR RNA was detected within 1,100,000 naive CD8 cells.

V was cut by 4 bases and J by 0 bases, with 19 bases left in between. CDR1 is MGHRA, CDR2 YSYEKL, per germline. The CDR3 covers 17 residues. Libraries used 20,000 to 1,000,000 sorted naive CD8 T cells and 10%, 30% or 50% RNA input. This clonotype turned up a few times. Its target is unknown. TCRdb itself ran the PCR reads through MiXCR, one entry per CDR3 protein. The data contain about 510,000 distinct CDR3 sequences, 20% to 25% of them singletons. The TCR originated in a human donor in good health. Some libraries in this study had Jurkat cell RNA spiked in. This chain uses TRBV4-1 with TRBJ2-7; TRBD1 or TRBD2 may be the D gene (7 bases each). Sequences were obtained from naive CD8+ T cells from blood, with Jurkat cell RNA spiked in. Subset here: FACS-sorted CD8+CD4-CCR7+CD45RA+ naive T cells. CDR3 amino acids: CASSPRGGPYTSYEQYF. CDR3 bases: TGCGCCAGCAGCCCCAGGGGGGGGCCTTACACCTCCTACGAGCAGTACTTC.